This TCR beta chain was identified in a study of T cell clones after liver transplantation. Produced via immunoSEQ multiplex PCR; TCRdb's table is partial and in-frame only. Here the sample spans some 80,000 clones, 84% being singletons. The CDR3 length is 13 residues. V gave up 3 bases and J gave up 4 bases, with 9 bases separating them. Germline CDR1 and CDR2: SGHAT and FQNNGV. V gene TRBV11-2 combines with J gene TRBJ1-2; D is ambiguous. The source of this sequence is a human patient who received a liver transplant. Some T cells could come from the graft donor. Source: CD4+ T cells from blood, taken 48 months after liver transplant. This chain's CDR3 is CASSLAGTYGYTF. The CDR3 DNA is TGTGCCAGCAGCTTGGCAGGAACCTATGGCTACACCTTC.